This is a list of T cell receptor beta chains from one sample in a study of shared clonotypes between healthy human individuals. The method was immunoSEQ multiplex PCR; TCRdb's version includes in-frame clones alone and lacks a portion of them. The sample has 900,000 to 1,200,000 clones, around 82% seen once. Sequencing used memory CD4+ T cells from PBMCs. The origin of the receptors is a man aged 18 to 29 in good health. Some clones in this sample may be carry-over from other donors' samples. The CDR3 runs from the conserved cysteine through the conserved F or W. D genes are given only for firm matches. Part of the rows lack a size; the others show once, few, many or a class for expanded clones.

16	TRBJ2-3	.	TRBD1	TRBV7-9	TGTGCCAGCAACCGTCCCGGGGACAGGGGGAGGGGTACGCAGTATTTT	CASNRPGDRGRGTQYF
15	TRBJ2-7	.	.	TRBV4-1	TGCGCCAGCAGCCAAGGGGAGACAAGAGTCTACGAGCAGTACTTC	CASSQGETRVYEQYF
14	TRBJ1-1	.	.	TRBV18	TGTGCCAGCTCACCATCTAACGACAGGCTCAGGGCTTTCTTT	CASSPSNDRLRAFF
15	TRBJ2-2	.	.	TRBV5-8	TGTGCCAATACGCGTGTAAGGGGGAACACCGGGGAGCTGTTTTTT	CANTRVRGNTGELFF
15	TRBJ1-1	.	.	TRBV7-2	TGTGCCAGCAGCCCGGGCCGTTGGGCAGCTAATGAAGCTTTCTTT	CASSPGRWAANEAFF
14	TRBJ2-2	.	.	TRBV5-5	TGTGCCAGCAGCCGCGAAGTGAACACCGGGGAGCTGTTTTTT	CASSREVNTGELFF
16	TRBJ1-4	.	TRBD1	TRBV6-1	TGTGCCAGCAGTGAACATACAGGGGCTACTAATGAAAAACTGTTTTTT	CASSEHTGATNEKLFF
16	TRBJ2-1	.	TRBD2	TRBV28	TGTGCCAGCAGGGCTAGCGGGAGGGCGGGATACAATGAGCAGTTCTTC	CASRASGRAGYNEQFF
15	TRBJ2-1	.	.	TRBV7-3	TGTGCCAGCAGCCTGTTTTTAGGCGGGGCCAATGAGCAGTTCTTC	CASSLFLGGANEQFF
15	TRBJ2-7	.	.	TRBV15	TGTGCCACCAGCAGGGAGGGGGGCATTACCTACGAGCAGTACTTC	CATSREGGITYEQYF
16	TRBJ2-2	.	TRBD2	TRBV7-2	TGTGCCAGCAGCTCAACTAGCGGGGCGAACACCGGGGAGCTGTTTTTT	CASSSTSGANTGELFF
16	TRBJ1-5	.	.	TRBV5-1	TGCGCCAGCAGCCCGACGGTTGGGGGTTCAAATCAGCCCCAGCATTTT	CASSPTVGGSNQPQHF
13	TRBJ2-3	once	.	TRBV2	TGTGCCAGCAGTGAGTCAGCGGCGGATACGCAGTATTTT	CASSESAADTQYF
12	TRBJ2-3	once	.	TRBV5-8	TGTGCCAGCAGCAGTAGCACAGATACGCAGTATTTT	CASSSSTDTQYF
11	TRBJ1-1	.	.	TRBV20-1	TGCAGTGCCCAGCCATGGGGTGAAGCTTTCTTT	CSAQPWGEAFF
14	TRBJ2-7	.	TRBD1	TRBV7-3	TGTGCCAGCAGCTTAGGGACAGGCAACTACGAGCAGTACTTC	CASSLGTGNYEQYF
14	TRBJ2-7	.	.	TRBV7-2	TGTGCCAGCAGCTTAGGTGCAGGGGCGTGGGAGCAGTACTTC	CASSLGAGAWEQYF
14	TRBJ2-1	.	.	TRBV7-9	TGTGCCAGCAGCTTAGGGGGCAGCTACAATGAGCAGTTCTTC	CASSLGGSYNEQFF
15	TRBJ2-7	.	TRBD1	TRBV19	TGTGCCAGTAGTTCGGGACAGGGGACAGGCGACGAGCAGTACTTC	CASSSGQGTGDEQYF
15	TRBJ2-7	.	.	TRBV6-1	TGTGCCAGCATCGCAACTGAGGGAGTCTCCTACGAGCAGTACTTC	CASIATEGVSYEQYF
16	TRBJ2-2	.	TRBD2	TRBV9	TGTGCCAGCAGCCCTTTGGGACTAGCGGGAACCGGGGAGCTGTTTTTT	CASSPLGLAGTGELFF
13	TRBJ2-7	few	.	TRBV5-1	TGCGCCAGCAGCTTCTCGAGGGATAACGAGCAGTACTTC	CASSFSRDNEQYF
17	TRBJ2-7	.	TRBD2	TRBV28	TGTGCCAGCAAACCTAGCGGGCCTATGAGGAGCTCCTACGAGCAGTACTTC	CASKPSGPMRSSYEQYF
15	TRBJ1-1	.	TRBD1	TRBV5-1	TGCGCCAGCAGCCCGGACAGGGGGAAGGGCACTGAAGCTTTCTTT	CASSPDRGKGTEAFF
15	TRBJ2-7	once	.	TRBV7-2	TGTGCCAGCATATCCAATTCAGGCGCTCCTACGGAGCAGTACTTC	CASISNSGAPTEQYF
14	TRBJ2-1	.	.	TRBV5-4	TGTGCCAGCAGCTTGGCCGTTAGCCGGGGAGAGCAGTTCTTC	CASSLAVSRGEQFF
14	TRBJ2-7	.	TRBD2	TRBV6-5	TGTGCCAGCAGTTACCCAGCTAGCGGGAACCAGCAGTACTTC	CASSYPASGNQQYF
14	TRBJ1-1	.	.	TRBV5-5	TGTGCCAGCAGCCCTTTAACAGGGAGGGTTGAAGCTTTCTTT	CASSPLTGRVEAFF
14	TRBJ1-4	.	TRBD1	TRBV5-3	TGTGCCAGAAGCTGGGGACAGGACATTGAAAAACTGTTTTTT	CARSWGQDIEKLFF
15	TRBJ2-5	.	.	TRBV30	TGTGCCTGGAGTGTATACGAGGGAAGAGTAGAGACCCAGTACTTC	CAWSVYEGRVETQYF
13	TRBJ2-7	.	.	TRBV28	TGTGCCAGCAGTCTTAGAAATGTCTACGAGCAGTACTTC	CASSLRNVYEQYF
15	TRBJ1-6	.	.	TRBV5-1	TGCGCCAGCAGCCCAAACCGGGACTATAATTCACCCCTCCACTTT	CASSPNRDYNSPLHF
13	TRBJ2-5	.	.	TRBV6-1	TGTGCCAGCGTCGATAGCCCCGGGGAGACCCAGTACTTC	CASVDSPGETQYF
14	TRBJ2-2	.	.	TRBV7-3	TGTGCCAGCACCCTCCGGCCGTTCGCCGGGGAGCTGTTTTTT	CASTLRPFAGELFF
13	TRBJ2-5	.	.	TRBV30	TGTACCTGGAGTGTAGCCGAGATGCAGACCCAGTACTTC	CTWSVAEMQTQYF
13	TRBJ1-1	.	.	TRBV7-3	TGTGCCAGCAGCCTTACAGGGAACACTGAAGCTTTCTTT	CASSLTGNTEAFF
17	TRBJ2-1	.	.	TRBV5-5	TGTGCCAGCAGCTTGGCGGGGACGGGTCCAAGATACAATGAGCAGTTCTTC	CASSLAGTGPRYNEQFF
15	TRBJ2-7	.	TRBD2	TRBV11-3	TGTGCCAGCAGCTTAGGGGGGACTAGCGGCTACGAGCAGTACTTC	CASSLGGTSGYEQYF
14	TRBJ1-2	.	.	TRBV6-5	TGTGCCAGCAGTTACTCGAACTCGAATTATGGCTACACCTTC	CASSYSNSNYGYTF
13	TRBJ2-7	.	TRBD1	TRBV28	TGTGCCAGCAGAGGGACAGGACCTTACGAGCAGTACTTC	CASRGTGPYEQYF
14	TRBJ2-7	.	.	TRBV7-9	TGTGCCAGCAGCCGATCGGGGTTGTCCTACGAGCAGTACTTC	CASSRSGLSYEQYF
11	TRBJ1-3	few	.	TRBV7-2	TGTGCCAGCGGTATTGGAAACACCATATATTTT	CASGIGNTIYF
15	TRBJ1-2	.	TRBD1	TRBV6-1	TGTGCCAGCAGTGCCCAGACAGGGGGCTTCTATGGCTACACCTTC	CASSAQTGGFYGYTF
15	TRBJ1-2	.	.	TRBV5-8	TGTGCCAGCAGCTTGAACAGACGAACCTTCTATGGCTACACCTTC	CASSLNRRTFYGYTF
15	TRBJ2-3	.	.	TRBV9	TGTGCCAGCAGCGTAGGTTCAGGGGACGGAGATACGCAGTATTTT	CASSVGSGDGDTQYF
11	TRBJ2-5	.	.	TRBV18	TGTGCCAGCTCAGAACAAGAGACCCAGTACTTC	CASSEQETQYF
14	TRBJ2-3	.	.	TRBV5-1	TGCGCCAGCAGCTTGGCATCAGGGGGGGATACGCAGTATTTT	CASSLASGGDTQYF
14	TRBJ1-2	.	TRBD1	TRBV28	TGTGCCAGCAGTCTCGATCAGGGGGCGCGCGGCTACACCTTC	CASSLDQGARGYTF
11	TRBJ2-7	.	.	TRBV28	TGTGCCAGCAGCCGACCGACAGAGCAGTACTTC	CASSRPTEQYF
13	TRBJ2-6	.	.	TRBV6-6	TGTGCCATCCGACAGGGACTAGCCAACGTCCTGACTTTC	CAIRQGLANVLTF
14	TRBJ1-3	many	TRBD1	TRBV15	TGTGCCACCAGCAGGACAGGGATTGGAAACACCATATATTTT	CATSRTGIGNTIYF
15	TRBJ2-2	.	.	TRBV2	TGTGCCAGCAGTCGTATTCTAGGAAACACCGGGGAGCTGTTTTTT	CASSRILGNTGELFF
18	TRBJ1-4	.	.	TRBV18	TGTGCCAGCTCACCCCCCGGCAGTGTGAGTCCAACTAATGAAAAACTGTTTTTT	CASSPPGSVSPTNEKLFF
14	TRBJ2-7	.	TRBD1	TRBV2	TGTGCCAGCAGCTTAGGACAGGGGATCGACGAGCAGTACTTC	CASSLGQGIDEQYF
15	TRBJ2-1	.	.	TRBV6-1	TGTGCCAGCAGTGACAGTGCGCATACCTACAATGAGCAGTTCTTC	CASSDSAHTYNEQFF
14	TRBJ1-2	.	.	TRBV29-1	TGCAGCGTTGAGGGCAGAGGGTCGAACTATGGCTACACCTTC	CSVEGRGSNYGYTF
15	TRBJ1-2	.	.	TRBV2	TGTGCCAGCTGTTCCGCCGGGACTCTCAGAGGTGGCTACACCTTC	CASCSAGTLRGGYTF
15	TRBJ1-2	.	.	TRBV19	TGTGCCAGTAGTACTGGACAGACCCTTAACTATGGCTACACCTTC	CASSTGQTLNYGYTF
14	TRBJ1-1	once	.	TRBV7-8	TGTGCCAGCAGCTTACGGGGGGCCCCCACTGAAGCTTTCTTT	CASSLRGAPTEAFF